The rows below give T cell receptor beta chains drawn from one sample of a study of PD-1 blockade in classical Hodgkin lymphoma. This table comes from immunoSEQ multiplex PCR, and its TCRdb copy is limited to in-frame clones, with some not included. The sample contains 20,000 to 25,000 clones, around 81% of which appear only once. Sequences were derived from peripheral blood mononuclear cells (PBMCs), sampled before the second cycle of nivolumab. These receptor sequences come from a human donor with classical Hodgkin lymphoma. Both conserved end residues are part of each CDR3. A D gene is named only where the DNA matches it firmly. Some rows mark clone size as missing; the rest say once, few, many or name a class of expanded clone.

V gene	D gene	CDR3 length	J gene	clone size	CDR3 DNA	CDR3 protein
TRBV19	-	16	TRBJ1-5	-	TGTGCCAGTAGTCCCCGGACCGCCCATAGCAATCAGCCCCAGCATTTT	CASSPRTAHSNQPQHF
TRBV6-1	-	12	TRBJ2-7	-	TGTGCCAGCGGTTTAGGAGTGGGCGAGCAGTACTTC	CASGLGVGEQYF
TRBV6-1	TRBD1	15	TRBJ1-5	-	TGTGCCAGCCTGAGGGGACAGGGACCGAATCAGCCCCAGCATTTT	CASLRGQGPNQPQHF
TRBV6-1	-	14	TRBJ2-6	-	TGTGCCAGCAGTCCTCTCTCTGGGGCCAACGTCCTGACTTTC	CASSPLSGANVLTF
TRBV6-6	-	15	TRBJ1-5	-	TGTGCCAGCAGTTACACGGGGGATAGCAATCAGCCCCAGCATTTT	CASSYTGDSNQPQHF
TRBV2	-	13	TRBJ2-7	-	TGTGCCAGCAGTACCACAGGTTTCTACGAGCAGTACTTC	CASSTTGFYEQYF
TRBV19	-	12	TRBJ1-1	-	TGTGCCAGTAGTATTTTCGGAACTGAAGCTTTCTTT	CASSIFGTEAFF
TRBV29-1	TRBD1	15	TRBJ2-2	-	TGCAGCGTCCTCCGGACAGGGAATGGGGCCGGGGAGCTGTTTTTT	CSVLRTGNGAGELFF
TRBV5-4	TRBD1	13	TRBJ1-1	once	TGTGCCAGCAGCAGACAGGGAGGGACTGAAGCTTTCTTT	CASSRQGGTEAFF
TRBV5-1	TRBD2	17	TRBJ2-7	-	TGCGCCAGCAGCTTGGCCCCCCATAGCGGGCAACCCTACGAGCAGTACTTC	CASSLAPHSGQPYEQYF
TRBV5-4	TRBD1	15	TRBJ2-5	-	TGTGCCAGCAGCTCGAAGGGACAGGGGCAAGAGACCCAGTACTTC	CASSSKGQGQETQYF
TRBV5-1	-	15	TRBJ2-2	once	TGCGCCAGCAGCTTGGTAGGGCTAGCCGCCGGGGAGCTGTTTTTT	CASSLVGLAAGELFF
TRBV5-5	TRBD1	15	TRBJ2-7	-	TGTGCCAGCAGCTTGCCGGACAGGGGGCCTTTCGAGCAGTACTTC	CASSLPDRGPFEQYF
TRBV7-9	-	14	TRBJ1-1	-	TGTGCCAGCAGCTCGGGACAACCGAACACTGAAGCTTTCTTT	CASSSGQPNTEAFF
TRBV28	-	14	TRBJ1-1	-	TGTGCCAGCAGTTTTACCGGGGGCGCAAGGCAGGCTTTCTTT	CASSFTGGARQAFF
TRBV6-1	TRBD1	15	TRBJ1-3	-	TGTGCCAGCATGTATCAACAGGGGGCTGGAAACACCATATATTTT	CASMYQQGAGNTIYF
TRBV5-1	-	12	TRBJ1-1	-	TGCGCCAGCTCCAGGGGCAACACTGAAGCTTTCTTT	CASSRGNTEAFF